The entry below describes one T cell receptor (beta chain). Profiling relied on immunoSEQ multiplex PCR, and the TCRdb table lists in-frame clones only, not all of them. The repertoire holds 240,000 or so clones, with around three quarters as singletons. This sample was taken from a study of blood T cell repertoires in COVID-19. As for the study in general: Samples of COVID-19 (acute and convalescent) were obtained from the United States, Italy and Spain.

What was sequenced was peripheral blood. The clonotype originates from a woman older than 75 with acute or convalescent COVID-19.

DNA for the CDR3: TGTGCCAGTAGTATAGAGAAGCGGGAAACCGGCACAGATACGCAGTATTTT. It translates to CASSIEKRETGTDTQYF. The gene calls are TRBV19 and TRBJ2-3; 7 bases fit TRBD2. The CDR3 sequence is 17 residues long. Germline CDR1 is LNHDA and CDR2 is SQIVND (reference sequence). V gave up 0 bases and J gave up 1 base; unmatched junction bases: 7.